A selection of T cell receptor beta chains follows, all from one sample in a study of CD8 T cells in ankylosing spondylitis. TCRdb reprocessed the 5' RACE reads via MiXCR and lists one record per CDR3 protein. The sample shows hundreds of thousands of distinct CDR3 sequences, around 18% of them seen only once. Sequencing was carried out using blood, either unsorted or a sorted T cell fraction (not recorded which). The receptors were gathered from a male donor with ankylosing spondylitis. CDR3s include the opening cysteine and the closing phenylalanine or tryptophan. The D gene is left open where the match is weak. Not all rows give a size; the values are once, few, many and, for expanded clones, a class.

.	TRBV12-5	.	TRBJ1-1	TGTGCTAGTGGTTTGGGACAGACTACCAACGAAGCTTTCTTT	CASGLGQTTNEAFF
.	TRBV27	.	TRBJ2-7	TGTGCCAGCAGTTACCACGGAGAATTGTACGAGCAGTACTTC	CASSYHGELYEQYF
.	TRBV4-2	TRBD1	TRBJ2-7	TGTGCCAGCAGCCAAGTCTTTGGGACAGGGGCCTACTACGAGCAGTACTTC	CASSQVFGTGAYYEQYF
few	TRBV12-3/TRBV12-4	.	TRBJ1-2	TGTGCCAGCAGCCAATATACTAACTATGGCTACACCTTC	CASSQYTNYGYTF
many	TRBV7-9	TRBD2	TRBJ2-7	TGTGCCAGCAGCTCCGGGACTAGCGGGATCTACGAGCAGTACTTC	CASSSGTSGIYEQYF
few	TRBV29-1	.	TRBJ2-3	TGCAGCGTTCCCACGGTAGCGCGCACAGATACGCAGTATTTT	CSVPTVARTDTQYF
.	TRBV5-5	.	TRBJ2-7	TGTGCCAGCAGCTTTCGACACAGCTACGAGCAGTACTTC	CASSFRHSYEQYF
.	TRBV30	.	TRBJ2-1	TGTGCCTGGAGTGGGGTTAGCGCAGGGGATGAGCAGTTCTTC	CAWSGVSAGDEQFF
.	TRBV4-3	.	TRBJ1-4	TGCGCCAGCAGCCAAGAGGTCCCAGGGAACGGTAATGAAAAACTGTTTTTT	CASSQEVPGNGNEKLFF
few	TRBV6-1	.	TRBJ1-1	TGTGCCAGCGGGGAGCGGAACAGCCTGAACACTGAAGCTTTCTTT	CASGERNSLNTEAFF
many	TRBV29-1	.	TRBJ1-2	TGCAGCGTTGCAGCAAACTATGGCTACACCTTC	CSVAANYGYTF
.	TRBV7-8	.	TRBJ2-7	TGTGCCAGCACCGCGGACTTGTTGATCTACGAGCAGTACTTC	CASTADLLIYEQYF
.	TRBV6-1	.	TRBJ1-1	TGTGCCAGCAGTGCAAGCCCCCTGGAGGGGTGGGGTCGCACTGAAGCTTTCTTT	CASSASPLEGWGRTEAFF
few	TRBV20-1	.	TRBJ2-3	TGCAGTGCTAGGAAACACGGAACTAGCACAGATACGCAGTATTTT	CSARKHGTSTDTQYF
once	TRBV12-3/TRBV12-4	.	TRBJ2-3	TGTGCCAGCAGCCCCAGTTCTAGCACAGATACGCAGTATTTT	CASSPSSSTDTQYF
.	TRBV7-2	.	TRBJ1-1	TGTGCCAGCAGCCCCGTTTTAGGGACTGAAGCTTTCTTT	CASSPVLGTEAFF
.	TRBV12-3/TRBV12-4	TRBD1	TRBJ2-7	TGTGCCAGCAGTTCCACGGACAGGGGGCCCCACGAGCAGTACTTC	CASSSTDRGPHEQYF
.	TRBV12-3/TRBV12-4	.	TRBJ2-3	TGTGCCAGCACTTCGAGTTCAGTTCCGGGCCCCCAGTATTTT	CASTSSSVPGPQYF
.	TRBV12-3/TRBV12-4	.	TRBJ1-3	TGTGCCATCTCCGAAGGGGGTGGGCGAAACACCATATATTTT	CAISEGGGRNTIYF
few	TRBV15	TRBD2	TRBJ2-7	TGTGCCACCAGCAGAGTTAGCGGGGCAGCCTACGAGCAGTACTTC	CATSRVSGAAYEQYF
.	TRBV3-1	TRBD1	TRBJ2-7	TGTGCCAGCAGCCAAGCAGACAGGGCTACCTACGAGCAGTACTTC	CASSQADRATYEQYF
few	TRBV11-1	TRBD2	TRBJ2-7	TGTGCCAGCAGCTCTCGCGGGGTCGGGACTAGCGGAGACTACGAGCAGTACTTC	CASSSRGVGTSGDYEQYF
.	TRBV7-2	.	TRBJ2-2	TGTGCCAGCAGCCCGGGGGTTTCCACCGGGGAGCTGTTTTTT	CASSPGVSTGELFF
.	TRBV5-1	TRBD1	TRBJ2-1	TGCGCCAGCAGCTTGGTAGGTCAGGGGGCCTACAATGAGCAGTTCTTC	CASSLVGQGAYNEQFF
many	TRBV4-3	.	TRBJ2-1	TGCGCCAGCAGCACAGCGATCACCGCCTACAATGAGCAGTTCTTC	CASSTAITAYNEQFF
.	TRBV7-9	.	TRBJ2-5	TGTGCCAGCAGCCAGCGGATCCAAGAGACCCAGTACTTC	CASSQRIQETQYF
.	TRBV12-3/TRBV12-4	TRBD1	TRBJ1-1	TGTGCCAGCAGCACTGGGACAGGACATGAAGCTTTCTTT	CASSTGTGHEAFF
.	TRBV12-3/TRBV12-4	TRBD2	TRBJ2-5	TGTGCCAGCAGTGCCGCTAGCGGGGGGGCTTTTGGGAGTGGAGAGACCCAGTACTTC	CASSAASGGAFGSGETQYF
many	TRBV2	.	TRBJ1-1	TGTGCCAGCAGTGACCCAGGGCTGAACACTGAAGCTTTCTTT	CASSDPGLNTEAFF
.	TRBV15	.	TRBJ2-3	TGTGCCACCAGAAGTGGTACGCAGTATTTT	CATRSGTQYF
few	TRBV11-2	.	TRBJ2-3	TGTGCCAGCAGACCAACAGGCAACACAGATACGCAGTATTTT	CASRPTGNTDTQYF
.	TRBV4-3	.	TRBJ2-6	TGCGCCAGCAGCCAAGACTCCTCAGGATCTGGGGCCAACGTCCTGACTTTC	CASSQDSSGSGANVLTF
.	TRBV27	.	TRBJ2-2	TGTGCCAGCAGTTCTGAGACGAACACCGGGGAGCTGTTTTTT	CASSSETNTGELFF